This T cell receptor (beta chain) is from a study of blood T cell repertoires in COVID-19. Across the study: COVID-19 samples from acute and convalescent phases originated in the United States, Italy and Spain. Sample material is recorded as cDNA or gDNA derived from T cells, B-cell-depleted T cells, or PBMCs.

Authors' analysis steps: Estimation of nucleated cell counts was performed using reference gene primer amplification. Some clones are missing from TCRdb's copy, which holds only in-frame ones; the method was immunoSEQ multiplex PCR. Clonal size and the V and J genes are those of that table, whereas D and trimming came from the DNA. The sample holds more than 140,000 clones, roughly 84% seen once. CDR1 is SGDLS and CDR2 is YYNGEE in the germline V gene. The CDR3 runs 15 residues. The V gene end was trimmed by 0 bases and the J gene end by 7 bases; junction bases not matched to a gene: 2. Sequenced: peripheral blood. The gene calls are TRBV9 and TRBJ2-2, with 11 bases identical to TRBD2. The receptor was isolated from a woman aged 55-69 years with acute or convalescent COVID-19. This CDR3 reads CASSVVAGGNGELFF. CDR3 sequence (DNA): TGTGCCAGCAGCGTAGTAGCGGGGGGGAACGGGGAGCTGTTTTTT.